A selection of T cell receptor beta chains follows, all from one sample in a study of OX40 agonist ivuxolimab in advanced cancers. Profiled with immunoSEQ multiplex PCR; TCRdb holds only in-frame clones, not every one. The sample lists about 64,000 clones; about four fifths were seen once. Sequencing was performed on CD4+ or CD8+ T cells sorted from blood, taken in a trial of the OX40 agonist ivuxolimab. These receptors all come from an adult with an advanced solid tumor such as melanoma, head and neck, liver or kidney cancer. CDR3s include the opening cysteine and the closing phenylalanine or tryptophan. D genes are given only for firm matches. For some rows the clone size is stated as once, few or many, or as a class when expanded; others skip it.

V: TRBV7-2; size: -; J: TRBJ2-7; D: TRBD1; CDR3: CASSFGTGPQYEQYF; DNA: TGTGCCAGCAGCTTCGGGACAGGGCCTCAGTACGAGCAGTACTTC
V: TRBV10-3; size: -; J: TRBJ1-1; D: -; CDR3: CAISVYAGNTEAFF; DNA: TGTGCCATCAGTGTCTATGCGGGGAACACTGAAGCTTTCTTT
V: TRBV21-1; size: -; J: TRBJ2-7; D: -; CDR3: CASPRRGSYEQYF; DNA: TGTGCCAGCCCGAGGAGGGGCTCCTACGAGCAGTACTTC
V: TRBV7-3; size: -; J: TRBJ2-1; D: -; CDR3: CASSSFDGTFNEQFF; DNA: TGTGCCAGCAGCTCATTTGACGGGACCTTCAATGAGCAGTTCTTC
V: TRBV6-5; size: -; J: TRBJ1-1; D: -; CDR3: CASSYLPGNTEAFF; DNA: TGTGCCAGCAGTTACCTCCCGGGGAACACTGAAGCTTTCTTT
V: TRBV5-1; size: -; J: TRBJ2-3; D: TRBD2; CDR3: CASSGGVGTDTQYF; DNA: TGCGCCAGCTCCGGGGGGGTTGGGACAGATACGCAGTATTTT
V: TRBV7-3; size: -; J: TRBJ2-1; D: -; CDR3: CASSLTGQTGQFF; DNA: TGTGCCAGCAGCTTAACGGGGCAGACAGGGCAGTTCTTC
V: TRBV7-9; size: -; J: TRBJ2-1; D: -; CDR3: CASSPQGWNEQFF; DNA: TGTGCCAGCAGTCCACAGGGTTGGAATGAGCAGTTCTTC
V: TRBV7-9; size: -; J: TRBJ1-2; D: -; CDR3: CASSSSNNYGYTF; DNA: TGTGCCAGCAGCTCGAGCAATAACTATGGCTACACCTTC
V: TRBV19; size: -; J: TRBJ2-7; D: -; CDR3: CASSRDRLSYEQYF; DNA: TGTGCCAGTAGCCGGGACCGACTCAGCTACGAGCAGTACTTC
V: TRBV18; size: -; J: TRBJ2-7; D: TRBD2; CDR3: CASSTSLAGENEQYF; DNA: TGTGCCAGCTCCACCTCTTTAGCGGGAGAAAACGAGCAGTACTTC
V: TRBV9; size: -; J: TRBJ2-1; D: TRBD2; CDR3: CASSVAEGTSGTKYNEQFF; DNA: TGTGCCAGCAGCGTAGCGGAGGGGACTAGCGGGACCAAATACAATGAGCAGTTCTTC
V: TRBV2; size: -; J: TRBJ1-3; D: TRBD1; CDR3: CASSYGTGTGNTIYF; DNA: TGTGCCAGCAGTTATGGGACAGGGACTGGAAACACCATATATTTT
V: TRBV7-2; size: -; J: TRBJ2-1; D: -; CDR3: CASSLAANEQFF; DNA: TGTGCCAGCAGCTTAGCGGCCAATGAGCAGTTCTTC
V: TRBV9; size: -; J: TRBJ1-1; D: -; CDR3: CASSGGTSEAFF; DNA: TGTGCCAGCAGCGGCGGGACTTCTGAAGCTTTCTTT
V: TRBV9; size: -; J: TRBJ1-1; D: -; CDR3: CASSVGGVSEAFF; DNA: TGTGCCAGCAGCGTCGGGGGTGTGTCTGAAGCTTTCTTT
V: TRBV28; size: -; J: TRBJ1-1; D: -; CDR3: CATGAVGAAFF; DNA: TGTGCCACCGGGGCGGTAGGGGCGGCTTTCTTT
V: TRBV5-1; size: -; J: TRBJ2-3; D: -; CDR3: CASSPTGTDTQYF; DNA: TGCGCCAGCAGCCCGACAGGCACAGATACGCAGTATTTT
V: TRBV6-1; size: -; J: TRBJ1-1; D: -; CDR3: CASSPDVNTEAFF; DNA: TGTGCCAGCAGTCCAGATGTCAACACTGAAGCTTTCTTT
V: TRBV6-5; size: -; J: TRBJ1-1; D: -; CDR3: CASSWGESTEAFF; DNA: TGTGCCAGCAGTTGGGGGGAAAGCACTGAAGCTTTCTTT
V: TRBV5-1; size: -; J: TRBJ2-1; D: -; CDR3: CASSLIGTDLNEQFF; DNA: TGCGCCAGCAGCCTGATCGGGACGGATCTAAATGAGCAGTTCTTC
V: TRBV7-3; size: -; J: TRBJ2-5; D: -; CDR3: CASSSFLESETQYF; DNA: TGTGCCAGCAGCTCCTTTTTGGAGTCAGAGACCCAGTACTTC
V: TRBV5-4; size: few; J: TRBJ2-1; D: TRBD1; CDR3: CASSLGQGVEQFF; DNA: TGTGCCAGCAGCTTGGGACAGGGCGTAGAGCAGTTCTTC
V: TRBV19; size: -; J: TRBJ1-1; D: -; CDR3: CASSIYATPPSEAFF; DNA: TGTGCCAGTAGTATTTACGCGACGCCGCCCTCTGAAGCTTTCTTT
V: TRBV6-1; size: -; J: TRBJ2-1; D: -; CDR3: CASSEFPNEQFF; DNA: TGTGCCAGCAGTGAATTTCCAAATGAGCAGTTCTTC
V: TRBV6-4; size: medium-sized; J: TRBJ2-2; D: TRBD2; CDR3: CASSVAGDTGELFF; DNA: TGTGCCAGCAGTGTAGCGGGAGACACCGGGGAGCTGTTTTTT
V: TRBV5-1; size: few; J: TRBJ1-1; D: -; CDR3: CASSFTIDTEAFF; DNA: TGCGCCAGCAGCTTTACCATTGACACTGAAGCTTTCTTT
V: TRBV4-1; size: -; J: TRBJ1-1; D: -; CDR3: CASSQRAGSTEAFF; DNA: TGCGCCAGCAGCCAACGGGCAGGGAGCACTGAAGCTTTCTTT
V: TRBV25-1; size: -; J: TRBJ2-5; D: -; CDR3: CASSPPTVQETQYF; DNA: TGTGCCAGCAGCCCCCCGACAGTCCAAGAGACCCAGTACTTC
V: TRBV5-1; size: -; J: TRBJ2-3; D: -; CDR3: CASSLAHSDSSTDTQYF; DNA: TGCGCCAGCAGCTTGGCCCATAGCGACTCTAGCACAGATACGCAGTATTTT
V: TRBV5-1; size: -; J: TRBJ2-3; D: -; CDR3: CASSLGVLASTDTQYF; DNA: TGCGCCAGCAGCTTGGGAGTTCTGGCTAGCACAGATACGCAGTATTTT
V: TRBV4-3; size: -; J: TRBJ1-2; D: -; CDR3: CASSQDVSGTLYGYTF; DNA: TGCGCCAGCAGCCAAGACGTTTCCGGGACCCTCTATGGCTACACCTTC
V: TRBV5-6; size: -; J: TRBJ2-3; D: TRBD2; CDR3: CASSLAAGAPTDTQYF; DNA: TGTGCCAGCAGCTTGGCAGCGGGGGCCCCCACAGATACGCAGTATTTT
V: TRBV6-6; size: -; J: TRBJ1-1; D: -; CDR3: CASSGQGNTEAFF; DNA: TGTGCCAGCAGTGGGCAGGGCAACACTGAAGCTTTCTTT
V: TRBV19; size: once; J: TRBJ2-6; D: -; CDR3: CASSDHRPGANVLTF; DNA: TGTGCCAGTAGTGATCACAGGCCTGGGGCCAACGTCCTGACTTTC
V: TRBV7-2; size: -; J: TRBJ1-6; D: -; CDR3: CASSLRAGANSPLHF; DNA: TGTGCCAGCAGCTTAAGGGCAGGGGCCAATTCACCCCTCCACTTT
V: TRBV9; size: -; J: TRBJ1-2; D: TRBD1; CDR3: CASSLARGTDGYTF; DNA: TGTGCCAGCAGCTTAGCGCGCGGGACAGATGGCTACACCTTC
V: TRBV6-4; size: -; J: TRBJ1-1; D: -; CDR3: CASRPGQGDTEAFF; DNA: TGTGCCAGCAGGCCAGGGCAGGGCGACACTGAAGCTTTCTTT